Included here is one T cell receptor (beta chain) sequence, with context. Its antigen is not yet known. Base qualities were left out, and no much larger clone turns up one base away. V was cut back by 6 bases and J by 2 bases, leaving a gap of 14 bases between them. Taken from the germline V gene, the CDR1 and CDR2 loops are MGHDK and SYGVNS. There are 15 amino acids in the CDR3, from cysteine to phenylalanine inclusive. Here the CDR3 DNA is all that survives: 45 bases in frame from base 1. This entry is derived from a study of Graves' ophthalmopathy and Graves' hyperthyroidism (dated by TCRdb to the late 2010s). Background on the whole study: Peripheral blood was collected at initial diagnosis, prior to any treatment. TCR beta repertoire signatures were used to distinguish Graves' ophthalmopathy from Graves' hyperthyroidism and to predict progression to ophthalmopathy. In total, 135 blood samples were TCR-sequenced: some 40 ophthalmopathy, some 75 hyperthyroidism and some 17 hyperthyroidism-to-ophthalmopathy patients. A discovery set of 95 to 100 patients (roughly 43 ophthalmopathy, approximately 58 stable hyperthyroidism) was enrolled to explore V-J signatures distinguishing ophthalmopathy from hyperthyroidism. The independent validation cohort included approximately 19 hyperthyroidism patients plus 17 patients who later progressed from hyperthyroidism to ophthalmopathy. In several hyperthyroidism patients, the T-cell repertoires found in thyroid tissue were compared with those found in blood. Following sample collection, hyperthyroidism patients were given methimazole at a starting dose of 30 mg daily, and ophthalmopathy patients were given high-dose intravenous methylprednisolone. The roughly 100 discovery patients were randomly divided into training and test sets at a 7:3 ratio.

TCR beta CDR3 regions were amplified from RNA transcripts for repertoire sequencing. The first round of RT-PCR was done with HTBI primers and the Qiagen OneStep RT-PCR kit, and was followed by a second round of multiplex PCR, then size selection and purification. Libraries were sequenced on an Illumina HiSeq2000 using paired-end 100 bp reads. Per the original workflow: SOAPnuke was used for read processing, and reads with adapters, uncalled bases, a mean Phred below 15, or no exact constant-primer or identifier match were discarded. COPE v1.2.5 was used to merge high-quality paired reads. Each unique nucleotide sequence was treated as a clonotype, and MiTCR v1.1 was used to align the clonotypes to the IMGT TRB V, D and J references. The analysis was limited to V-J combinations with a frequency above 0.0001, which together covered approximately 99% of repertoires. For each V-J combination, a TCR clonal expansion and chaos score was defined as F50 clonal expansion divided by the chaos observed in the TCRdist matrix. Welch's t-statistics and random forest were used to narrow the features down to 13 V-J combinations, which were then fed into a naive Bayes classifier. The Morisita-Horn index was used to measure how similar the thyroid and blood repertoires were. The public reads were reanalyzed by TCRdb: fastp trimming at Q25, MiXCR alignment, in-frame beta chains only. CDR3 protein sequences are deduplicated, and each keeps its most common genes and DNA. The V and J calls and clone size come from TCRdb's table, not from the authors' own analysis. Counted in this sample were a few hundred thousand distinct CDR3 sequences; about 22% of them appeared once. The ten largest account for around 40% of the sample.

The ophthalmopathy patients had moderately to severely active disease, with a Clinical Activity Score of 3 or higher, a NOSPECS grade of 4 or higher, and a disease duration of less than 3 months. Patients were excluded if they had other autoimmune diseases, uncontrolled infections, pregnancy or lactation. Diagnosis relied on clinical symptoms, serum thyroxine, TRAb, thyroid ultrasound and orbital computed tomography. Using Ficoll-Paque density gradient centrifugation, PBMCs were isolated from over 8.5 ml of fresh peripheral blood. Trizol reagent was used to extract the total RNA, and its quality was then checked on an Agilent 2100 Bioanalyzer. Here is what the overall study found, with its caveats: The 13-signature model separated ophthalmopathy from stable hyperthyroidism with about 86% sensitivity and less than 83% specificity in cross-validation, and 80%/75% in the test set. In validation, the model predicted ophthalmopathy progression with about 71% sensitivity and about 73% specificity; some twelve predicted patients were CT-confirmed with GO in a median of approximately 6.5 months. Most of the expanded thyroid clonotypes with a frequency above 0.001 were also detected in blood, and it was suggested that the thyroid immune response may be reflected by blood repertoires. Sample size was not statistically predetermined, and group allocation was not concealed from the investigators.

The sequence links TRBV25-1 to TRBJ1-5; perhaps TRBD1 is the D gene, with 6 bases matching. The source of this sequence is a woman between 50 and 59 years old with Graves' ophthalmopathy. Donor details come from another sample of the same person, matched by shared clones. Sequencing used peripheral blood. The CDR3 reads CASSPRGRGNQPQHF. The DNA sequence is given as TGTGCCAGCAGCCCCAGGGGCCGGGGCAATCAGCCCCAGCATTTT.